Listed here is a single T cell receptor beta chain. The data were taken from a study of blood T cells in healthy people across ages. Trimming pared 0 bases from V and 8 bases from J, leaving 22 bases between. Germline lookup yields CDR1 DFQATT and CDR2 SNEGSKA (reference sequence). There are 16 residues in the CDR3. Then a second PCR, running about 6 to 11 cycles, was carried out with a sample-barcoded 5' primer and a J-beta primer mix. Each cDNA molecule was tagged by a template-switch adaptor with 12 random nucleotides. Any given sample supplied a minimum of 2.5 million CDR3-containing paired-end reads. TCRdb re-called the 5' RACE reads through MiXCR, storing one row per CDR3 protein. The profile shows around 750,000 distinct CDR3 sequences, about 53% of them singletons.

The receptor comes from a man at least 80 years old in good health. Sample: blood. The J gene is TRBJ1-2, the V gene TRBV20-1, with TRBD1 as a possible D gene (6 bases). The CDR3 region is CSARDPPSPGTYGYTF. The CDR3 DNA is TGCAGTGCTAGAGATCCCCCATCTCCCGGGACATACGGCTACACCTTC.